The 22 T cell receptor beta chains below all came from one sample that was sequenced in a study of blood T cell repertoires in COVID-19. Sequencing used immunoSEQ multiplex PCR; TCRdb keeps in-frame clones, though not all of them. The repertoire includes 150,000 or so clones, roughly 87% of them detected once, and approximately 6.5% sits in the top ten. The specimen sequenced was PBMCs or T cells enriched from blood (not recorded which). These receptors originate from a woman between 50 and 59 years old who had recovered from COVID-19.

The chain employs TRBV19 and TRBJ2-3, with 10 bases lining up with TRBD2. CDR1 LNHDA and CDR2 SQIVND come from the germline V gene (reference sequence). This CDR3 contains 16 residues. With V trimmed by 4 bases and J by 0 bases, 4 bases remained unmatched. Here the CDR3 reads CASSNRLAGSTDTQYF. The CDR3 bases are TGTGCCAGTAGTAACCGACTAGCGGGTAGCACAGATACGCAGTATTTT.

DNA of the CDR3: TGTGCCAGCAGCTTGGGGCTAGCGGGTGGGGCTGAGCAGTTCTTC. Its protein is CASSLGLAGGAEQFF. J is TRBJ2-1 and V is TRBV5-6; 8 bases align to TRBD2. Germline V CDR1 and CDR2: SGHDT, YYEEEE. J lost 9 bases, V lost 0 bases, and 8 bases had no gene match. CDR3 length equals 15 residues.

The chain employs TRBV7-9 and TRBJ1-2; 7 bases align to TRBD1. This CDR3 has 16 amino acids. V was pared by 7 bases and J by 4 bases, with 15 bases of the junction left unmatched. CDR1 and CDR2 from the germline V gene are SEHNR and FQNEAQ (reference sequence). The CDR3 spells CASTFWTRGTSYGYTF. The CDR3 coding sequence is TGTGCCAGCACCTTCTGGACCAGGGGGACCTCCTATGGCTACACCTTC.

This clone has only one observation. V gene TRBV15 combines with J gene TRBJ2-1; possibly TRBD2 for D (5 bases). The germline gives CDR1 LNHNV, CDR2 YYDKDF (reference sequence). This CDR3 has 17 amino acids. V gave up 0 bases and J gave up 0 bases, with 12 bases separating them. The CDR3 DNA sequence: TGTGCCACCAGCAGAGAGAAGCGGACCAGCTCCTACAATGAGCAGTTCTTC. This translates into CATSREKRTSSYNEQFF.

This chain links TRBV5-1 with TRBJ2-3; the D gene is possibly TRBD1 (5 bases). The CDR3 is 14 amino acids. Trimming took 4 bases from V and 2 from J, leaving 11 bases between them. CDR1 is SGHRS and CDR2 is YFSETQ in the germline V gene. For the CDR3, the DNA is TGCGCCAGCAGCGACAGAGCGTCCACAGATACGCAGTATTTT. Protein product: CASSDRASTDTQYF.

The chain links TRBV7-2 to TRBJ2-3; TRBD1 might be the D (6 bases). Between the trimmed V and J ends, which lost 1 base and 2 bases, there was a span of 19 bases. The germline CDR1 and CDR2 sequences are SGHTA and FQGNSA. The CDR3 runs to 18 residues. CDR3 region: CASSLDFMRRGHTDTQYF. CDR3 nucleotide sequence: TGTGCCAGCAGCTTAGATTTTATGCGCAGGGGACACACAGATACGCAGTATTTT.

J is TRBJ2-1 and V is TRBV19; tentative D call: TRBD2 (5 bases). This CDR3 is 13 amino acids long. Germline V gene sequence: CDR1 LNHDA, CDR2 SQIVND (reference sequence). V was trimmed by 4 bases and J by 8 bases, leaving 12 bases between them. The chain's CDR3 is CASSRRVRDEQFF. The DNA for the CDR3 is TGTGCCAGTAGTAGGCGGGTACGGGATGAGCAGTTCTTC.

This CDR3 reads CASSQVTSGGGYGYTF. CDR3 bases: TGTGCCAGCAGCCAGGTGACTTCAGGGGGCGGCTATGGCTACACCTTC. The genes are TRBV14 and TRBJ1-2, with TRBD1 matching over 8 bases. V lost 3 bases to trimming and J lost 4 bases; unmatched junction nucleotides: 10. The CDR3 sequence is 16 residues long. CDR1 is SGHDN, CDR2 FVKESK, per germline.

The gene calls are TRBV3-1 (or the pseudogene TRBV3-2) and TRBJ2-5; no reliable D call. The CDR3 contains 13 residues. Trimming cost V 5 bases and J 0 bases, with 7 bases left between them. Germline values: CDR1 LGHDT, CDR2 YNNKEL (reference sequence). Here the CDR3 reads CASSSLHQETQYF. The CDR3 region has the DNA TGTGCCAGCAGCTCCCTACACCAAGAGACCCAGTACTTC.

The CDR3 region is CASSFAGTGRNEQYF. The CDR3 DNA reads as TGTGCCAGCAGTTTCGCCGGGACAGGGCGGAACGAGCAGTACTTC. The chain uses TRBV28 and TRBJ2-7, with 9 bases identical to TRBD1. The CDR3 consists of 15 residues. Germline lookup yields CDR1 MDHEN and CDR2 SYDVKM. V was pared by 3 bases and J by 5 bases, with 8 bases of the junction left unmatched.

This clone occurred once. The rearrangement joins TRBV11-3 to TRBJ2-5, with 10 bases fitting TRBD1. The CDR3 runs 16 residues. The germline V gene encodes CDR1 SGHNT and CDR2 YENEEA. V lost 5 bases to trimming and J lost 5 bases; unmatched junction nucleotides: 11. Written as DNA, the CDR3 is TGTGCCAGCAGCCAAGCCCAGACAGGGGGCGAGGAGACCCAGTACTTC. This codes for CASSQAQTGGEETQYF.

The chain links TRBV1 to TRBJ2-2; the tabulated D call, TRBD2, remains unverified against the DNA. TRBV1 is a pseudogene. The length of the CDR3 is 18 residues. CDR3 nucleotide sequence: TGCACCAGCAGCCAAGATGGGGACCTGCGGGACAACACCGGGGAGCTGTTTTTT. It translates to CTSSQDGDLRDNTGELFF.

In its sample, this clone was seen a few times. The V gene is TRBV24-1, the J gene TRBJ2-1; 12 nucleotides agree with TRBD1. The CDR3 spans 14 residues. Germline loops: CDR1 KGHDR, CDR2 SFDVKD. The V segment lost 6 bases and the J segment 9 bases; nucleotides outside the gene matches: 5. The CDR3 DNA follows: TGTGCCACCAGTCGTGGGACAGGGGGCGGTGAGCAGTTCTTC. It specifies CATSRGTGGGEQFF.

The chain carries TRBV18 and TRBJ1-1; possibly TRBD1 for D (6 bases). The ends were cut back, 3 bases at V and 2 bases at J, with 10 bases in the middle. This CDR3 region has 14 residues. Germline assignment: CDR1 KGHSH and CDR2 LQKENI. CDR3 protein: CASSPGTRNTEAFF. CDR3 in DNA: TGTGCCAGCTCACCCGGGACACGAAACACTGAAGCTTTCTTT.

V and J are TRBV6-5 and TRBJ1-1; 7 nucleotides agree with TRBD1. Losses at the gene ends were 6 bases for V and 6 bases for J; bases not matched to a gene: 7. Germline V CDR1 and CDR2: MNHEY, SVGAGI. The CDR3 length is 13 residues. The CDR3 region is CASSTIDRAEAFF. As DNA, the CDR3 is TGTGCCAGCAGCACTATCGACAGGGCTGAAGCTTTCTTT.

The chain links TRBV11-3 to TRBJ1-1, with D hard to call. Looked up from germline, CDR1 is SGHNT and CDR2 is YENEEA. The length of the CDR3 is 13 residues. Trimming cost V 4 bases and J 1 base, with 7 bases left between them. This CDR3 reads CASSSRQNTEAFF. CDR3 nucleotides: TGTGCCAGCAGCTCCAGACAGAACACTGAAGCTTTCTTT.

This clone was detected a few times. The chain carries TRBV5-1 and TRBJ2-3, with a possible D match to TRBD1 (6 bases). CDR3 length equals 16 residues. Trimming took off 3 bases at V and 1 base at J, with 15 bases between the two ends. Germline loops: CDR1 SGHRS, CDR2 YFSETQ. In DNA, the CDR3 is TGCGCCAGCAGCTCCTACAGGGCCCCGGGCACAGATACGCAGTATTTT. Protein: CASSSYRAPGTDTQYF.

This clone was seen more than once but under ten times. The chain recombines TRBV2 with TRBJ2-7, with 10 bases fitting TRBD2. Unmatched junction bases numbered 5, after V lost 2 bases and J lost 4 bases. CDR1 and CDR2 from the germline V gene are SNHLY and FYNNEI. This CDR3 has 15 amino acids. CDR3 amino acids: CASSETPSGGYEQYF. In DNA, the CDR3 is TGTGCCAGCAGTGAAACGCCTAGCGGGGGTTACGAGCAGTACTTC.

V and J are TRBV7-9 and TRBJ1-2; 11 nucleotides agree with TRBD1. Looked up from germline, CDR1 is SEHNR and CDR2 is FQNEAQ (reference sequence). This CDR3 is built from 16 residues. V was pared by 4 bases and J by 6 bases, with 10 bases of the junction left unmatched. The CDR3 coding sequence is TGTGCCAGCAGCTCCCCAGGACAGGGGGCCACGAATGGCTACACCTTC. It is translated as CASSSPGQGATNGYTF.

V and J are TRBV12-5 and TRBJ2-7; 13 nucleotides match TRBD2. The CDR3 has 16 residues. J was trimmed by 5 bases and V by 6 bases; bases with no gene match: 10. Germline V gene data show CDR1 as LGHNT and CDR2 as FRNRAP. The CDR3 loop reads CASGLGLAGAPHEQYF. In DNA form, the CDR3 reads TGTGCTAGTGGACTAGGACTAGCGGGAGCCCCCCACGAGCAGTACTTC.

The genes are TRBV4-1 and TRBJ1-5; TRBD1 matches at 9 bases. The J segment lost 4 bases and the V segment lost 1 base, leaving 5 bases of the junction unmatched. In germline, CDR1 is MGHRA, CDR2 YSYEKL. The CDR3 totals 16 residues. DNA for the CDR3: TGCGCCAGCAGCCAAGTGCCGACAGGGGGAAATCAGCCCCAGCATTTT. Amino acids: CASSQVPTGGNQPQHF.

V gene TRBV11-2 combines with J gene TRBJ2-5, with D unclear. The germline CDR1 and CDR2 sequences are SGHAT and FQNNGV. This CDR3 spans 12 amino acids. Trimming removed 0 bases from V and 13 bases from J, with 12 bases in between. The CDR3 is CASSLELEERYF. DNA of the CDR3: TGTGCCAGCAGCTTAGAGCTTGAAGAGCGGTACTTC.